The sequence of this T cell receptor beta chain was determined in a study of blood T cell repertoires in COVID-19. Study at large: Material from acute and convalescent COVID-19 was sourced from the United States, Italy and Spain. The cDNA or gDNA used as material had been derived from T cells, B-cell-depleted T cells, or PBMCs.

With V trimmed by 8 bases and J by 1 base, 9 bases remained unmatched. CDR1 and CDR2 from the germline V gene are MDHEN and SYDVKM. The CDR3 runs 15 residues. In this sample, this clone turned up once. Original methodology: For nucleated cells, counts were estimated from reference gene primer amplification. Sequencing was performed with immunoSEQ multiplex PCR; in TCRdb, only in-frame clones are kept and a portion is missing. The D gene and trimming were derived from the DNA, and the V and J assignments and clone size from that table. This sample yields tens of thousands of clones, of which 85% are seen a single time; 9.5% to 15% belongs to the top ten.

V is TRBV28 and J is TRBJ2-5, with 8 bases fitting TRBD1. The sample taken for sequencing was peripheral blood. The sequence derives from a human donor in a cohort sampled during active COVID-19. The CDR3 loop is CASHLRGTGQETQYF. CDR3 bases: TGTGCCAGCCATCTTAGAGGGACAGGCCAAGAGACCCAGTACTTC.